Following are 10 T cell receptor beta chains from one sample sequenced in a study of technical replicates of blood from a few donors. Measured with immunoSEQ multiplex PCR; TCRdb has only the in-frame clones, and not every one. This sample has some 74,000 clones, with under 98% found just once. Sequencing used T cells isolated from PBMCs. These receptors were collected from a human donor in good health.

The rearrangement joins TRBV6-5 to TRBJ2-1; maybe TRBD2 (5 bases). The V gene lost 6 bases and the J gene lost 7 bases, with 10 bases spanning the gap. The CDR3 is 12 amino acids. The V gene's germline CDR1 is MNHEY and CDR2 SVGAGI. The CDR3 region is CASSLTGNEQFF. CDR3 coding DNA: TGTGCCAGCAGCCTCACGGGGAATGAGCAGTTCTTC.

The table lists this clone with a count of one. V is TRBV6-5 and J is TRBJ2-1, with no clear D. This CDR3 contains 13 residues. V lost 6 bases to trimming and J lost 6 bases, with 12 bases between them. The germline V gene encodes CDR1 MNHEY and CDR2 SVGAGI. CDR3 sequence reads: CASSLLDSNEQFF. In DNA form, the CDR3 reads TGTGCCAGCAGCCTACTTGACTCCAATGAGCAGTTCTTC.

V gene TRBV5-6 combines with J gene TRBJ2-2, with no clear D. Per germline, CDR1 SGHDT and CDR2 YYEEEE. CDR3 length: 13 residues. Deletions cut 2 bases from V and 6 bases from J, with 8 bases between. The CDR3 reads CASSFLVPGELFF. CDR3 nucleotides: TGTGCCAGCAGCTTTCTAGTTCCCGGGGAGCTGTTTTTT. The full variable domain, in which reference TRBV5-6 and TRBJ2-2 provide the parts outside the CDR3, is DAGVTQSPTHLIKTRGQQVTLRCSPKSGHDTVSWYQQALGQGPQFIFQYYEEEERQRGNFPDRFSGHQFPNYSSELNVNALLLGDSALYLCASSFLVPGELFFGEGSRLTVL.

The chain is built from TRBV11-2 and TRBJ1-1; no firm D call. Germline V gene sequence: CDR1 SGHAT, CDR2 FQNNGV. The CDR3 is made up of 14 amino acids. Trimming pared 5 bases from V and 1 base from J, leaving 11 bases between. In DNA, the CDR3 is TGTGCCAGCAGCCCGGAACCGGGGAACACTGAAGCTTTCTTT. Translated: CASSPEPGNTEAFF.

The chain joins TRBV6-6 to TRBJ1-2; tentative D call: TRBD1 (6 bases). Germline CDR1 reads MNHNY; CDR2 reads SVGAGI (reference sequence). The V end was cut by 5 bases, the J end by 4 bases, with 11 bases between. The CDR3 length is 13 residues. The DNA of the CDR3 is TGTGCCAGCAGTCAAGACAGGAGCTATGGCTACACCTTC. Translation gives CASSQDRSYGYTF.

The V call is TRBV4-2, the J call TRBJ2-1; 9 bases fit TRBD2. Germline assignment: CDR1 LGHNA and CDR2 YNFKEQ. The CDR3 sequence is 17 residues long. The J segment lost 7 bases and the V segment lost 5 bases, leaving 15 bases of the junction unmatched. The CDR3 coding sequence is TGTGCCAGCAGCGTGATGCCTCGGACTAGCGCGAAAAATGAGCAGTTCTTC. Amino acid sequence: CASSVMPRTSAKNEQFF.

The V and J genes are TRBV7-2 and TRBJ2-7; tentatively, D is TRBD1 (6 bases). This CDR3 comprises 14 residues. Germline CDR1 is SGHTA and CDR2 is FQGNSA. Deletions cut 5 bases from V and 11 bases from J, with 22 bases between. This chain's CDR3 is CASSLRGALPTEYF. CDR3 bases: TGTGCCAGCAGCCTCAGGGGTGCCTTACCGACGGAGTACTTC.

The chain is built from TRBV9 and TRBJ2-6; D perhaps matches TRBD1 (6 bases). The CDR3 runs to 16 residues. Between the trimmed V and J ends, which lost 5 bases and 0 bases, there was a span of 12 bases. Germline CDR1 reads SGDLS; CDR2 reads YYNGEE. The CDR3 DNA is TGTGCCAGCAGGGCCAACAGGGCCTCTGGGGCCAACGTCCTGACTTTC. Translated: CASRANRASGANVLTF. The variable domain in full, completed from reference TRBV9 and TRBJ2-6, reads DSGVTQTPKHLITATGQRVTLRCSPRSGDLSVYWYQQSLDQGLQFLIQYYNGEERAKGNILERFSAQQFPDLHSELNLSSLELGDSALYFCASRANRASGANVLTFGAGSRLTVL.

V usage is TRBV12-2 and J usage is TRBJ2-3; the listed D gene, TRBD2, was not tested against the DNA. TRBV12-2 is labeled a pseudogene. This CDR3 has 15 residues. The DNA of the CDR3 is TGTGCAAGTCGCCTCGTGGGGAGGTCGGCAGATACGCAGTATTTT. Protein: CASRLVGRSADTQYF.

This chain uses TRBV27 with TRBJ1-2, with TRBD1 matching 7 bases. With 5 bases clipped from V and 1 base from J, the junction kept 10 bases outside the gene matches. CDR1 MNHEY and CDR2 SMNVEV come from the germline V gene (reference sequence). The CDR3 has 16 amino acids. The CDR3 protein is CASSVLSGTVNYGYTF. For the CDR3, the DNA is TGTGCCAGCAGTGTACTCTCCGGGACAGTTAACTATGGCTACACCTTC.